A selection of T cell receptor beta chains follows, all from one sample in a study of OX40 agonist ivuxolimab in advanced cancers. TCRdb keeps only in-frame clones here, not all; method: immunoSEQ multiplex PCR. The sample holds roughly 28,000 clones; 83% are singletons and the top ten take 10% to 15%. This specimen consisted of CD4+ or CD8+ T cells sorted from blood, obtained in a trial of the OX40 agonist ivuxolimab. The source is an adult with an advanced solid tumor such as melanoma, head and neck, liver or kidney cancer. Both conserved end residues are part of each CDR3. The D gene is left open where the match is weak. The listing skips clone size in some rows; elsewhere it reads once, few, many or a size class.

v_gene	d_gene	abundance	j_gene	CDR3aa	CDR3nt
TRBV7-7	TRBD2	-	TRBJ2-1	CASSLVAGDNEQFF	TGTGCTAGCAGCTTAGTGGCGGGGGACAATGAGCAGTTCTTC
TRBV6-6	-	-	TRBJ2-6	CASSYRQSGANVLTF	TGTGCCAGCAGTTACCGACAGTCTGGGGCCAACGTCCTGACTTTC
TRBV7-9	-	-	TRBJ2-2	CASSAGAGELFF	TGTGCCAGCAGCGCGGGTGCCGGGGAGCTGTTTTTT
TRBV6-5	-	-	TRBJ1-1	CATTVGGGTEAFF	TGTGCCACCACCGTAGGGGGAGGCACTGAAGCTTTCTTT
TRBV19	-	-	TRBJ1-1	CASSITGSNTEAFF	TGTGCCAGTAGTATCACAGGGAGCAACACTGAAGCTTTCTTT
TRBV7-9	TRBD1	-	TRBJ2-7	CASSSSVGGKPSYEQYF	TGTGCCAGCAGCTCCTCTGTAGGGGGCAAGCCATCCTACGAGCAGTACTTC
TRBV7-9	TRBD2	-	TRBJ2-1	CAGMGGYYNEQFF	TGTGCCGGGATGGGGGGGTACTACAATGAGCAGTTCTTC
TRBV4-1	TRBD1	-	TRBJ1-2	CASSPGDRGNYGYTF	TGCGCCAGCAGCCCGGGGGACAGGGGTAACTATGGCTACACCTTC
TRBV30	-	-	TRBJ2-7	CAWSFGTYEQYF	TGTGCCTGGAGTTTCGGGACCTACGAGCAGTACTTC
TRBV11-3	-	-	TRBJ2-3	CASSLFGGVTDTQYF	TGTGCCAGCAGCTTATTCGGGGGCGTCACAGATACGCAGTATTTT
TRBV19	TRBD1	-	TRBJ1-2	CASSITGGTVYGYTF	TGTGCCAGTAGTATTACAGGGGGGACAGTTTATGGCTACACCTTC
TRBV29-1	-	once	TRBJ2-7	CSVEQGQASSYEQYF	TGCAGCGTTGAACAGGGGCAGGCCAGCTCCTACGAGCAGTACTTC
TRBV2	TRBD1	few	TRBJ2-5	CASSDEDRGQETQYF	TGTGCCAGCAGTGATGAGGACAGGGGACAAGAGACCCAGTACTTC
TRBV7-7	-	-	TRBJ2-5	CASSFELGFGQETQYF	TGTGCCAGCAGCTTCGAACTAGGGTTTGGGCAAGAGACCCAGTACTTC
TRBV7-9	-	-	TRBJ2-2	CASEQTNTGELFF	TGTGCCAGCGAACAGACGAACACCGGGGAGCTGTTTTTT
TRBV5-4	TRBD2	once	TRBJ2-3	CASSGAGGDTDTQYF	TGTGCCAGCAGCGGCGCCGGGGGGGACACAGATACGCAGTATTTT
TRBV13	-	-	TRBJ2-7	CASSFSVNEQYF	TGTGCCAGCAGCTTTTCGGTCAACGAGCAGTACTTC